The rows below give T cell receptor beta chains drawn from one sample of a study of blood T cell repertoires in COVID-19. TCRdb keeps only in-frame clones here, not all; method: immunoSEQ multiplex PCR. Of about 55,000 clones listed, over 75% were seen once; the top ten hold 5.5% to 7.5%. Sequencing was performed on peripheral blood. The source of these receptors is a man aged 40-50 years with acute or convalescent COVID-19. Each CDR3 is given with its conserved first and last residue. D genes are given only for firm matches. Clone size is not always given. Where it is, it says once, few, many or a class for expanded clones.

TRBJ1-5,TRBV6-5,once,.,CASNWVGGGQPQHF,TGTGCCAGCAACTGGGTCGGCGGTGGGCAGCCCCAGCATTTT
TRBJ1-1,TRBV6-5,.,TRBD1,CASRPDRGRGTEAFF,TGTGCCAGCAGGCCGGACAGGGGGCGGGGCACTGAAGCTTTCTTT
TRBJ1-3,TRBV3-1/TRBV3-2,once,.,CASSQGTALSGNTIYF,TGTGCCAGCAGCCAAGGGACAGCTCTCTCTGGAAACACCATATATTTT
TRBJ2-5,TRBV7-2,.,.,CASSPRTARGRETQYF,TGTGCCAGCAGCCCTAGAACTGCCAGGGGAAGGGAGACCCAGTACTTC
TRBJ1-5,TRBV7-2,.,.,CASSLGQVEQPQHF,TGTGCCAGCAGCTTAGGGCAGGTGGAACAGCCCCAGCATTTT
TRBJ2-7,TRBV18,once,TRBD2,CASSPGLAEAEQYF,TGTGCCAGCTCACCGGGACTAGCGGAGGCCGAGCAGTACTTC
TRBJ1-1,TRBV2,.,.,CASTPLGGTEAFF,TGTGCCAGCACGCCCTTGGGGGGTACTGAAGCTTTCTTT
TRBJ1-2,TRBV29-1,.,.,CSVLQGVSGYTF,TGCAGCGTTCTACAGGGAGTGAGCGGCTACACCTTC
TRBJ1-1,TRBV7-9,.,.,CASSPTGAGRAEAFF,TGTGCCAGCAGCCCCACAGGAGCAGGAAGGGCTGAAGCTTTCTTT
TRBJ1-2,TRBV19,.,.,CASSPGLLYGYTF,TGTGCCAGTAGTCCCGGGTTACTTTATGGCTACACCTTC
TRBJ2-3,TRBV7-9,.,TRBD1,CASNPRQGSRTDTQYF,TGTGCCAGCAACCCCCGACAGGGTTCGCGCACAGATACGCAGTATTTT
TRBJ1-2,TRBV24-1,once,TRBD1,CATSDRESVGYTF,TGTGCCACCAGCGACAGGGAGTCGGTGGGCTACACCTTC
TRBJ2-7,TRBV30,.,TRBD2,CAWSEGTSWKNEQYF,TGTGCCTGGAGTGAAGGGACTAGCTGGAAAAATGAGCAGTACTTC
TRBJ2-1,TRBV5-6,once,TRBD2,CASSLRGGIYNEQFF,TGTGCCAGCAGCTTGCGCGGGGGTATCTACAATGAGCAGTTCTTC
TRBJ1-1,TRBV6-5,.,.,CASSSRAPGKAFF,TGTGCCAGCAGCTCCCGAGCCCCGGGGAAGGCTTTCTTT
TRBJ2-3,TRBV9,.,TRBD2,CASSVGTSGLADTQYF,TGTGCCAGCAGCGTAGGGACTAGCGGTTTGGCAGATACGCAGTATTTT
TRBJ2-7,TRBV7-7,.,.,CASSLEFGSGEQYF,TGTGCCAGCAGCTTAGAGTTCGGGTCCGGCGAGCAGTACTTC
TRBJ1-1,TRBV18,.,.,CASSPNPLGSGTEAFF,TGTGCCAGCTCACCGAACCCGTTGGGGTCGGGAACTGAAGCTTTCTTT
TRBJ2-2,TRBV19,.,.,CASTPGQNTGELFF,TGTGCCAGTACCCCGGGACAAAACACCGGGGAGCTGTTTTTT
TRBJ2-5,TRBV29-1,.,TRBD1,CSLGQGQETQYF,TGCAGCTTGGGACAGGGCCAAGAGACCCAGTACTTC
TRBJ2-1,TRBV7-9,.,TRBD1,CASSLLIGRGRFSYNEQFF,TGTGCCAGCAGCTTATTAATTGGCAGGGGGCGATTCTCCTACAATGAGCAGTTCTTC
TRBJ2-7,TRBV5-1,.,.,CASSLVAGFPYEQYF,TGCGCCAGCAGCTTGGTTGCGGGCTTTCCCTACGAGCAGTACTTC
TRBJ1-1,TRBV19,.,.,CASSIDPRQKAFF,TGTGCCAGTAGTATAGATCCCAGACAGAAAGCTTTCTTT
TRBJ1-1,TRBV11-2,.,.,CASSLFPGNTEAFF,TGTGCCAGCAGCTTATTCCCAGGGAACACTGAAGCTTTCTTT
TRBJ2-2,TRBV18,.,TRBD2,CASSPSGAGRAGELFF,TGTGCCAGCTCACCAAGCGGTGCAGGGAGGGCCGGGGAGCTGTTTTTT
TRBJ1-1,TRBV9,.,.,CASSVAPVMNTEAFF,TGTGCCAGCAGCGTAGCCCCAGTCATGAACACTGAAGCTTTCTTT
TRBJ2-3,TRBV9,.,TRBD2,CASSVEGLAADTQYF,TGTGCCAGCAGCGTAGAGGGACTAGCCGCAGATACGCAGTATTTT